The 6 T cell receptor beta chains given below trace back to one sample, sequenced in a study of T cells in Graves' hyperthyroidism and ophthalmopathy. There were TCR beta CDR3 regions amplified from RNA transcripts. First-round RT-PCR targeting the TCR CDR3 was performed with the HTBI primer set. TCRdb redid the calling of the multiplex PCR reads with MiXCR, one entry per CDR3 protein. The repertoire holds about 350,000 distinct CDR3 sequences, with 14% as singletons. The sample consisted of blood. The receptors stem from a woman in her twenties or thirties with Graves' hyperthyroidism.

Many counts were recorded for this clonotype. The gene calls are TRBV6-2 or TRBV6-3 and TRBJ1-5; D perhaps matches TRBD1 (5 bases). This CDR3 comprises 17 residues. Between the trimmed V and J ends, which lost 6 bases and 4 bases, there was a span of 22 bases. Germline-derived CDR1 and CDR2 are MNHEY and SVGEGT. CDR3 in amino acids: CASRFVSGMAANQPQHF. The CDR3 region has the DNA TGTGCCAGCAGATTTGTATCAGGGATGGCCGCTAATCAGCCCCAGCATTTT.

The V call is TRBV6-8, the J call TRBJ2-7, with no clear D. Trimming took 4 bases from V and 5 from J, leaving 12 bases between them. Germline loops: CDR1 MNHGY, CDR2 SAAAGT. The CDR3 contains 13 residues. The CDR3 region has the DNA TGTGCCAGCAGTTTTCTCGACCGCGACGAGCAGTACTTC. Protein: CASSFLDRDEQYF.

This clonotype has ten or more counts. CDR3 nucleotides: TGCAGCGTTGGGACAGGGAACGAGCAGTACTTC. Translation: CSVGTGNEQYF. The V call is TRBV29-1, the J call TRBJ2-7; 8 bases agree with TRBD1. The germline CDR1 and CDR2 sequences are SQVTM and ANQGSEA. The ends lost 4 bases at V and 5 bases at J; junction bases unmatched: 1. The CDR3 runs to 11 residues.

The CDR3 DNA follows: TGCAGTGCTAGAGTCGGCAGCGGGAGGGCCGGGGGCACAGATACGCAGTATTTT. It is translated as CSARVGSGRAGGTDTQYF. V is TRBV20-1 and J is TRBJ2-3; 10 bases match TRBD2. The CDR3 is made up of 18 amino acids. J was trimmed by 1 base and V by 1 base; bases with no gene match: 11. CDR1 DFQATT and CDR2 SNEGSKA come from the germline V gene (reference sequence).

This clonotype has ten or more counts. The genes are TRBV2 and TRBJ2-5; 8 nucleotides agree with TRBD1. CDR3 length: 16 amino acids. CDR1 and CDR2 (germline): SNHLY, FYNNEI. The ends lost 3 bases at V and 1 base at J; junction bases unmatched: 7. In DNA, the CDR3 is TGTGCCAGCAGTGATATTGGGACAGGTCCCCAAGAGACCCAGTACTTC. Encoded protein: CASSDIGTGPQETQYF. Looking up the rest from reference TRBV2 and TRBJ2-5 gives the full variable domain: EPEVTQTPSHQVTQMGQEVILRCVPISNHLYFYWYRQILGQKVEFLVSFYNNEISEKSEIFDDQFSVERPDGSNFTLKIRSTKLEDSAMYFCASSDIGTGPQETQYFGPGTRLLVL.

This chain links TRBV20-1 with TRBJ1-5, with TRBD1 as a possible D gene (5 bases). V was shortened by 3 bases and J by 1 base, with 13 bases between the two germline ends. This CDR3 has 15 amino acids. CDR1 is DFQATT and CDR2 is SNEGSKA in the germline V gene (reference sequence). DNA of the CDR3: TGCAGTGCTAGGATGGGGGACCGAAGCAATCAGCCCCAGCATTTT. Protein product: CSARMGDRSNQPQHF.